Listed below are T cell receptor beta chains from one sample, sequenced in a study of T cells in Graves' hyperthyroidism and ophthalmopathy. TCRdb re-analysed the multiplex PCR reads in MiXCR, keeping a single row per CDR3 protein. The sample lists about 420,000 distinct CDR3 sequences, about an eighth occurring once. The sequenced sample consisted of blood. The source is a woman younger than 30 with Graves' hyperthyroidism. CDR3s include the opening cysteine and the closing phenylalanine or tryptophan. D genes are given only for firm matches. The size entry is marked missing in some rows and otherwise reads once, few, many or a size class.

J	size	V	D	DNA	CDR3
TRBJ1-5	.	TRBV27	.	TGTGCCAGCAGTTTACCCGGAGGAGGTAGCAGTCAGCCCCAGCATTTT	CASSLPGGGSSQPQHF
TRBJ2-7	many	TRBV20-1	.	TGCAGTGCTAGAAGGAGCCTGAGCTCCTACGAGCAGTACTTC	CSARRSLSSYEQYF
TRBJ1-2	.	TRBV5-1	.	TGCGCCAGCAGCTTGGCTATTGTTGGCAGCAGCGAGGGAGTAGACGGCTACACCTTC	CASSLAIVGSSEGVDGYTF
TRBJ1-2	.	TRBV12-3/TRBV12-4	.	TGTGCCAGCAGTTTTGTTATAGGTGCTAAATATGGCTACACCTTC	CASSFVIGAKYGYTF
TRBJ2-7	many	TRBV7-9	TRBD1	TGTGCCAGCATCCAAACAGGGGGCGAAGATTACGAGCAGTACTTC	CASIQTGGEDYEQYF
TRBJ2-7	many	TRBV7-9	TRBD2	TGTGCCAGCAGCCCCCGGGGGGCCTACGAGCAGTACTTC	CASSPRGAYEQYF
TRBJ2-7	many	TRBV5-6	.	TGTGCCAGCAGCGGTAGGAAGGGCGAGCAGTACTTC	CASSGRKGEQYF
TRBJ1-2	many	TRBV6-2/TRBV6-3	TRBD1	TGTGCCAGCAGACAGGGGGCGAGTAGACCCTACACCTTC	CASRQGASRPYTF
TRBJ2-1	many	TRBV5-1	TRBD1	TGCGCCAGCAAAGGAGGGGGACAGGGGGTGGGTGAGCAGTTCTTC	CASKGGGQGVGEQFF
TRBJ1-4	few	TRBV9	.	TGTGCCAGCAGCGTATTGGGCTCAACTAATGAAAAACTGTTTTTT	CASSVLGSTNEKLFF
TRBJ2-1	.	TRBV24-1	TRBD2	TGTGCCACCAGTGATGTGACTAGCGGGAGCATTGCTGAGCAGTTCTTC	CATSDVTSGSIAEQFF
TRBJ2-1	.	TRBV6-1	TRBD2	TGTGCCAGGAGTGAAGTCCTTGCGGGAGGCAAGGATGAGCAGTTCTTC	CARSEVLAGGKDEQFF
TRBJ2-2	many	TRBV11-3	.	TGTGCCAGCAGCTTATTCCCCGGGGAGCTGTTTTTT	CASSLFPGELFF
TRBJ2-1	many	TRBV11-3	.	TGTGCCAGCAGCTTACAGGGAAGCTACCAGAGGGGCGAGCAGTTCTTC	CASSLQGSYQRGEQFF
TRBJ2-7	many	TRBV7-9	TRBD1	TGTGCCAGCAGCTTGGGACAGCAGGGCGAGCAGTACTTC	CASSLGQQGEQYF
TRBJ2-7	many	TRBV28	TRBD2	TGTGCCAGCAGAGGGACTAGCGGATACGAGCAGTACTTC	CASRGTSGYEQYF
TRBJ1-2	.	TRBV5-1	.	TGCGCCAGCAGCATGGGGAGGGGTGGAAGGAACCATGGCTACACCTTC	CASSMGRGGRNHGYTF
TRBJ1-4	few	TRBV5-1	TRBD1	TGCGCCAGCAGCTTAAGACAGGGGCCTAATGAAAAACTGTTTTTT	CASSLRQGPNEKLFF
TRBJ1-1	few	TRBV29-1	.	TGCAGTGCCGGGACTATGGTAACTGAAGCTTTCTTT	CSAGTMVTEAFF
TRBJ2-3	many	TRBV9	.	TGTGCCAGCAGCGTATCCGGGAGCCCAGATACGCAGTATTTT	CASSVSGSPDTQYF
TRBJ2-3	many	TRBV6-1	TRBD1	TGTGCCAGCGACAAGGACAGGGGGCGGAGGGGGACTAGCACAGATACGCAGTATTTT	CASDKDRGRRGTSTDTQYF
TRBJ2-1	few	TRBV12-3/TRBV12-4	TRBD2	TGTGCCAGCAGTTTTAGCGGGAAGGCTAATGAGCAGTTCTTC	CASSFSGKANEQFF
TRBJ2-6	.	TRBV2	.	TGTGCCAGCAGTGTTGGGGCCAACGTCCTGACTTTC	CASSVGANVLTF
TRBJ1-1	few	TRBV6-1	TRBD1	TGTGCCAGCAGCCATGGAAGGGACAGCTTGAACACTGAAGCTTTCTTT	CASSHGRDSLNTEAFF
TRBJ2-5	many	TRBV7-2	.	TGTGCCAGCAGCTTAGCATGGAGGGAGACCCAGTACTTC	CASSLAWRETQYF
TRBJ1-2	many	TRBV29-1	.	TGCAGCGTCCATCTTGGACACCCTAACTATGGCTACACCTTC	CSVHLGHPNYGYTF
TRBJ1-1	few	TRBV5-4	.	TGTGCCAGCAGCCGAGGGATTGGGAACACTGAAGCTTTCTTT	CASSRGIGNTEAFF
TRBJ1-5	many	TRBV2	TRBD1	TGTGCCAGCAACGGTCTTTCCGTGACAGGGAGCAATCAGCCCCAGCATTTT	CASNGLSVTGSNQPQHF
TRBJ2-7	many	TRBV7-8	TRBD1	TGTGCCAGCAGCTCAGGACAGGGGGCAGCCTACGAGCAGTACTTC	CASSSGQGAAYEQYF
TRBJ2-7	many	TRBV6-4	.	TGTGCCAGCAGTGACTCGAGTCGGGGGGAGCAGTACTTC	CASSDSSRGEQYF
TRBJ2-4	.	TRBV27	TRBD2	TGTGCCAGCAGTTTAGCGGGAGCGGACATTCAGTACTTC	CASSLAGADIQYF
TRBJ2-2	many	TRBV29-1	.	TGCAGCTACAGGGACACCGGGGAGCTGTTTTTT	CSYRDTGELFF
TRBJ1-2	.	TRBV20-1	TRBD1	TGCAGTGCTAGACCTCCGACAGGGGGCGCTTTCTATGGCTACACCTTC	CSARPPTGGAFYGYTF
TRBJ2-1	many	TRBV24-1	.	TGTGCCACCAGTGAGTCGGGACCCCTTAATGAGCAGTTCTTC	CATSESGPLNEQFF
TRBJ1-5	many	TRBV24-1	TRBD1	TGTGCCACCAGTGATACGACAGGGTATCAGCCCCAGCATTTT	CATSDTTGYQPQHF
TRBJ1-2	few	TRBV2	TRBD1	TGTGCCAGCCGAAAAACAGGGGGCAACTATGGCTACACCTTC	CASRKTGGNYGYTF
TRBJ2-7	many	TRBV12-3/TRBV12-4	.	TGTGCCAGCAGTTTACACGGGCTGGGAGAGCAGTACTTC	CASSLHGLGEQYF
TRBJ2-7	many	TRBV6-1	.	TGTGCCAGCAGTAGACAGATCACTAATTACGAGCAGTACTTC	CASSRQITNYEQYF
TRBJ2-5	many	TRBV6-5	.	TGTGCCAGCAGTTACGACCGGTCCCAGTACTTC	CASSYDRSQYF
TRBJ2-7	many	TRBV2	.	TGTGCCACCACTGGGACGCCCGGCAACGAGCAGTACTTC	CATTGTPGNEQYF
TRBJ2-1	many	TRBV28	.	TGTGCCAGCAGTATCAACTTTCCCCCCAATGAGCAGTTCTTC	CASSINFPPNEQFF
TRBJ2-3	few	TRBV10-1	TRBD1	TGCGCCAGCAGTGAGGGGACAGGGCACACAGATACGCAGTATTTT	CASSEGTGHTDTQYF
TRBJ2-1	many	TRBV5-1	.	TGCGCCAGCAGCTTGACGCGGGCCCGCTCCTACAATGAGCAGTTCTTC	CASSLTRARSYNEQFF
TRBJ1-1	.	TRBV6-1	.	TGTGCCAGCAAGAATAAGCCGAACACTGAAGCTTTCTTT	CASKNKPNTEAFF
TRBJ2-3	few	TRBV20-1	.	TGCAGTGCTAGTGTCGAGCGGGCCAGCACAGATACGCAGTATTTT	CSASVERASTDTQYF
TRBJ2-1	few	TRBV25-1	TRBD2	TGTGCCAGCGCGGGACTAAACCAATACAATGAGCAGTTCTTC	CASAGLNQYNEQFF